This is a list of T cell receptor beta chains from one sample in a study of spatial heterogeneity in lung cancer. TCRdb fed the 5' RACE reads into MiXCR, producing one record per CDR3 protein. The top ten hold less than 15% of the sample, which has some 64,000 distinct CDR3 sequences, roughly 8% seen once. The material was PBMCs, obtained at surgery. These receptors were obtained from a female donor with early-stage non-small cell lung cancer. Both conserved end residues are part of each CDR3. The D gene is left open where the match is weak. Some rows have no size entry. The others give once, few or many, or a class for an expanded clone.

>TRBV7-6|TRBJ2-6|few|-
CASSADRTGANVLTF
TGTGCCAGCAGCGCTGACAGGACTGGGGCCAACGTCCTGACTTTC
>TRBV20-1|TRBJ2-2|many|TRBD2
CSARTSGNTGELFF
TGCAGTGCTAGGACTAGCGGGAATACCGGGGAGCTGTTTTTT
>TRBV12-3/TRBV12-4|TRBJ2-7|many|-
CASSLVPPGPLTYEQYF
TGTGCCAGCAGTTTAGTCCCCCCGGGTCCCCTAACCTACGAGCAGTACTTC
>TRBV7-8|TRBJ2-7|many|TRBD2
CASSSGTSSYEQYF
TGTGCCAGCAGTTCCGGGACTAGCTCCTACGAGCAGTACTTC
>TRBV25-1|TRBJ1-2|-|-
CASSEVRGGYTF
TGTGCCAGCAGTGAAGTTCGGGGTGGCTACACCTTC
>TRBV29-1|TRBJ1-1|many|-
CSVSRELNTEAFF
TGCAGCGTTAGCAGGGAACTGAACACTGAAGCTTTCTTT
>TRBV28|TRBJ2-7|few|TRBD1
CASSLKGQVTYEQYF
TGTGCCAGCAGTTTAAAGGGACAGGTTACCTACGAGCAGTACTTC
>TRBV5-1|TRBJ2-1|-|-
CASRGDREQFF
TGCGCCAGCAGGGGTGACAGGGAGCAGTTCTTC
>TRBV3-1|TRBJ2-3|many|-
CASSSVGTADTQYF
TGTGCCAGCAGCTCAGTTGGGACGGCAGATACGCAGTATTTT
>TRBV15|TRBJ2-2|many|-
CAIRDSNTGELFF
TGTGCCATTAGGGACTCGAACACCGGGGAGCTGTTTTTT
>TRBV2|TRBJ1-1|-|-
CASIPVLAGPTEAFF
TGTGCCAGCATTCCGGTTTTGGCGGGGCCCACTGAAGCTTTCTTT
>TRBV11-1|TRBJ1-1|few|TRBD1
CASTRTGGTEAFF
TGTGCCAGCACCCGAACAGGGGGAACTGAAGCTTTCTTT
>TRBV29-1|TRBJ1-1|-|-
CSVGAGRRENTEAFF
TGCAGCGTTGGGGCCGGACGAAGAGAGAACACTGAAGCTTTCTTT
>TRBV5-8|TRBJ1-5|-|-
CASRALRVLDQPQHF
TGTGCCAGCAGGGCGCTTCGGGTCCTCGATCAGCCCCAGCATTTT
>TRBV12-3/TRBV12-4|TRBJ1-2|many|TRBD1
CASRSTGTANYGYTF
TGTGCCAGCAGATCGACCGGGACAGCTAACTATGGCTACACCTTC
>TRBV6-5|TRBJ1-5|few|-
CASSYSRGYNQPQHF
TGTGCCAGCAGTTACTCGAGGGGGTACAATCAGCCCCAGCATTTT
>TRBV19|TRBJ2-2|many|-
CASKIGGELFF
TGTGCCAGTAAGATCGGCGGGGAGCTGTTTTTT
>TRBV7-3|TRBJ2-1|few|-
CASSLSGSNNEQFF
TGTGCCAGCAGCTTATCCGGGAGCAACAATGAGCAGTTCTTC
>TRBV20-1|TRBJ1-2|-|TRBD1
CSARRTGGASYGYTF
TGCAGTGCCCGGAGGACAGGGGGCGCAAGCTATGGCTACACCTTC
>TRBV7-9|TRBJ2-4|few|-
CASSSSGEVAKNIQYF
TGTGCCAGCAGCTCATCGGGGGAAGTTGCCAAAAACATTCAGTACTTC
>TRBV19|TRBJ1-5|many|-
CASSAFHGPSNQPQHF
TGTGCCAGTAGTGCGTTCCATGGCCCTAGCAATCAGCCCCAGCATTTT
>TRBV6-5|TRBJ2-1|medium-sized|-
CASSPVPGHYNEQFF
TGTGCCAGCAGTCCGGTACCGGGACACTACAATGAGCAGTTCTTC
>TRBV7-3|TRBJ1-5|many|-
CASNRGAGNQPQHF
TGTGCCAGCAACCGGGGGGCGGGAAATCAGCCCCAGCATTTT
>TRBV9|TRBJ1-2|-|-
CASSGQNYGYTF
TGTGCCAGCAGCGGCCAGAACTATGGCTACACCTTC
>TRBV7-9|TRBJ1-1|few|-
CASSSASLAYEAFF
TGTGCCAGCAGCTCCGCCTCCCTAGCTTATGAAGCTTTCTTT
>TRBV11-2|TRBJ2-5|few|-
CASGAVQETQYF
TGTGCCTCAGGGGCGGTTCAAGAGACCCAGTACTTC
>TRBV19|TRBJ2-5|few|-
CASNLGGETQYF
TGTGCCAGTAATCTCGGGGGAGAGACCCAGTACTTC
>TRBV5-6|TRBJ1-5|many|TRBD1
CASSLEGALSNQPQHF
TGTGCCAGCAGCTTGGAGGGGGCTCTGAGCAATCAGCCCCAGCATTTT
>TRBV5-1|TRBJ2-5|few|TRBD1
CASSFDRVGMETQYF
TGCGCCAGCAGCTTCGACAGGGTTGGAATGGAGACCCAGTACTTC
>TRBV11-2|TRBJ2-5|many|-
CASSLGGWETQYF
TGTGCCAGCAGCCTCGGGGGATGGGAGACCCAGTACTTC
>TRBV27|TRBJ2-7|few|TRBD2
CASSPRLAGGSSSYEQYF
TGTGCCAGCAGTCCCCGACTAGCGGGAGGATCTAGCTCCTACGAGCAGTACTTC
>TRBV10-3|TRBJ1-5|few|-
CAISESKDSFSNQPQHF
TGTGCCATCAGTGAGTCGAAGGATTCCTTTAGCAATCAGCCCCAGCATTTT
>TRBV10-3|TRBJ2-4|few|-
CAISETDYAKNIQYF
TGTGCCATCAGCGAAACGGACTATGCTAAAAACATTCAGTACTTC
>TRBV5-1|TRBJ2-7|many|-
CASSLGQKIHEQYF
TGCGCCAGCAGCTTGGGACAGAAGATCCACGAGCAGTACTTC
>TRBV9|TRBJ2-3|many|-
CASSVRGRGDTQYF
TGTGCCAGCAGCGTGCGGGGGCGGGGAGATACGCAGTATTTT
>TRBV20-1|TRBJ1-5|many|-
CSARDPRLAGDQPQHF
TGCAGTGCTAGAGATCCCAGACTGGCAGGGGATCAGCCCCAGCATTTT
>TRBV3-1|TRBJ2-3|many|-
CASSQAGGLQDTQYF
TGTGCCAGCAGCCAAGCCGGGGGGCTTCAAGATACGCAGTATTTT
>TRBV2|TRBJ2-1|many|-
CASSELVYNEQFF
TGTGCCAGCAGTGAATTGGTCTACAATGAGCAGTTCTTC
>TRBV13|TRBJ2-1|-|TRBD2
CASSSGLARNEQFF
TGTGCCAGCAGCTCGGGACTAGCGAGAAATGAGCAGTTCTTC
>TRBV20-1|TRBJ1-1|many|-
CSAPRQLHTEAFF
TGCAGTGCTCCCCGTCAGCTCCACACTGAAGCTTTCTTT
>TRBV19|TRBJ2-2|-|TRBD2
CASTPSTGGNTGELFF
TGTGCCAGTACCCCCTCCACGGGGGGGAACACCGGGGAGCTGTTTTTT
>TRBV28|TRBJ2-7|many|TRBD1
CASRDRPLTSEQYF
TGTGCCAGCAGGGACAGGCCCCTAACATCCGAGCAGTACTTC
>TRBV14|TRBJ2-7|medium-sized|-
CASSQDTYSYEQYF
TGTGCCAGCAGCCAAGATACTTACTCCTACGAGCAGTACTTC
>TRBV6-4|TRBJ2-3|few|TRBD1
CASSEGQGGTDTQYF
TGTGCCAGCAGTGAAGGACAGGGCGGCACAGATACGCAGTATTTT
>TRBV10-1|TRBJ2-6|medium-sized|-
CASSGGSASGANVLTF
TGCGCCAGCAGTGGGGGGTCAGCCTCTGGGGCCAACGTCCTGACTTTC
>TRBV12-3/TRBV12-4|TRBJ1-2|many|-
CAISRDNYGYTF
TGTGCCATCAGCAGGGATAACTATGGCTACACCTTC
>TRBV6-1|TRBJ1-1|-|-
CASTPLAGTEAFF
TGTGCCAGCACCCCCCTAGCGGGCACTGAAGCTTTCTTT
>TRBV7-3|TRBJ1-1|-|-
CASSLIAESTEAFF
TGTGCCAGCAGCTTAATAGCCGAGAGTACTGAAGCTTTCTTT